The 24 T cell receptor beta chains below were found in one sample sequenced in a study of blood T cell repertoires in COVID-19 (TCRdb year 2020). The protocol used for the library was the immunoSEQ multiplex PCR assay. TCRdb holds this immuneACCESS table with in-frame rearrangements only. Some clones are missing; in checked studies, unresolved V genes explain under half, and the rest has no known cause. For this sample the table gives 120,000 or so clones, of which about 85% were detected only once. Of the sample, roughly 6.7% is held by the ten largest clones. The sample consisted of peripheral blood. The receptors shown here come from an elderly man with active or convalescent COVID-19.

This chain links TRBV14 with TRBJ1-6, with no clear D. Germline assignment: CDR1 SGHDN and CDR2 FVKESK. Trimming removed 3 bases at V and 6 bases at J, with 15 bases between. The CDR3 contains 16 residues. This CDR3 reads CASSHQRPGSNSPLHF. The CDR3 DNA sequence: TGTGCCAGCAGCCACCAAAGGCCGGGATCTAATTCACCCCTCCACTTT.

The chain is built from TRBV6-5 and TRBJ2-7, with TRBD2 matching over 7 bases. The CDR3 runs to 14 residues. The germline V gene encodes CDR1 MNHEY and CDR2 SVGAGI. V lost 7 bases to trimming and J lost 5 bases; unmatched junction nucleotides: 11. In DNA, the CDR3 is TGTGCCAGCATCGAATCCCTTGCGGGGGACGAGCAGTACTTC. It is translated as CASIESLAGDEQYF.

The rearrangement joins TRBV18 to TRBJ2-1, with 11 nucleotides matching TRBD1. Germline V gives CDR1 KGHSH, CDR2 LQKENI. The CDR3 extends over 15 amino acids. V was pared by 2 bases and J by 4 bases, with 1 base of the junction left unmatched. CDR3 protein: CASSPGQGAYNEQFF. CDR3 nucleotides: TGTGCCAGCTCACCAGGACAGGGGGCGTACAATGAGCAGTTCTTC.

V and J are TRBV10-3 and TRBJ1-5, with a possible D match to TRBD1 (5 bases). The CDR3 is 13 residues long. The germline V gene has CDR1 ENHRY and CDR2 SYGVKD. V was cut by 4 bases and J by 4 bases, with 8 bases left in between. CDR3 protein: CAISVAGNQPQHF. The CDR3 nucleotides read TGTGCCATCAGTGTGGCAGGGAATCAGCCCCAGCATTTT.

This rearrangement joins TRBV5-1 to TRBJ1-2; D might be TRBD1 (6 bases). Germline values: CDR1 SGHRS, CDR2 YFSETQ. CDR3 length: 13 residues. Trimming removed 5 bases from V and 5 bases from J, with 13 bases in between. For the CDR3, the DNA is TGCGCCAGCAGTCAGGACAGTCCATATGGCTACACCTTC. This translates into CASSQDSPYGYTF.

The chain recombines TRBV29-1 with TRBJ1-4; possible D gene TRBD1, 5 bases. V lost 8 bases and J lost 2, with 12 bases in between. CDR3 size: 13 residues. CDR1 and CDR2 from the germline V gene are SQVTM and ANQGSEA. The CDR3 region is CSTSRGTNEKLFF. For the CDR3, the DNA is TGCAGCACCTCCCGGGGGACTAATGAAAAACTGTTTTTT.

J is TRBJ2-4 and V is TRBV9, with a possible D match to TRBD2 (5 bases). V gave up 0 bases and J gave up 1 base, with 11 bases separating them. In germline, CDR1 is SGDLS, CDR2 YYNGEE. The CDR3 runs 16 residues. CDR3 nucleotides: TGTGCCAGCAGCGTAGGACCAAAGCGGGCCAAAAACATTCAGTACTTC. Protein sequence: CASSVGPKRAKNIQYF.

The chain uses TRBV4-2 and TRBJ2-1, with 8 nucleotides matching TRBD2. Per germline, CDR1 LGHNA and CDR2 YNFKEQ. With V trimmed by 0 bases and J by 8 bases, 15 bases remained unmatched. The length of the CDR3 is 18 residues. In DNA form, the CDR3 reads TGTGCCAGCAGCCAAGATCACCCGGGGACTAGTGTTATCTATGAGCAGTTCTTC. Its translation is CASSQDHPGTSVIYEQFF.

V is TRBV2 and J is TRBJ2-5, with TRBD2 identical over 7 bases. Germline lookup yields CDR1 SNHLY and CDR2 FYNNEI. The CDR3 runs 19 residues. V trimming: 4 bases; J trimming: 2 bases; junction bases outside the gene matches: 19. The CDR3 loop is CASSGGVGLLTGGQETQYF. The DNA for the CDR3 is TGTGCCAGCAGTGGAGGGGTGGGGCTGTTGACGGGGGGACAAGAGACCCAGTACTTC.

The gene calls are TRBV7-3 and TRBJ1-2, with 7 bases fitting TRBD1. Germline V gene data show CDR1 as SGHTA and CDR2 as FQGTGA. This CDR3 region has 13 residues. V was clipped by 5 bases and J by 2 bases; unmatched bases: 2. The CDR3 here is CASSKDRNYGYTF. The CDR3 region has the DNA TGTGCCAGCAGCAAGGACAGGAACTATGGCTACACCTTC.

This clone was recorded only once. The chain combines TRBV5-6 with TRBJ2-5; D ambiguous. The germline gives CDR1 SGHDT, CDR2 YYEEEE. Trimming stripped 2 bases from V and 2 bases from J, with 7 bases between. The CDR3 length is 13 residues. The CDR3 coding sequence is TGTGCCAGCAGCTTTTTACAGCAAGAGACCCAGTACTTC. This sequence encodes CASSFLQQETQYF.

The rearrangement joins TRBV24-1 to TRBJ2-1; TRBD2 agrees at 7 bases. Germline CDR1 KGHDR, CDR2 SFDVKD. The V segment lost 1 base and the J segment 7 bases; nucleotides outside the gene matches: 9. The CDR3 consists of 16 residues. CDR3 sequence (DNA): TGTGCCACCAGTGATTTTACGGCGGCCGGGGGGAATGAGCAGTTCTTC. Its protein product is CATSDFTAAGGNEQFF.

The rearrangement links TRBV7-6 to TRBJ1-5, with TRBD1 matching over 10 bases. Trimming removed 3 bases from V and 1 base from J; junction bases left unmatched: 0. This CDR3 spans 15 amino acids. Germline V gene data show CDR1 as SGHVS and CDR2 as FNYEAQ. The CDR3 sequence: CASSLGQGSNQPQHF. The CDR3 bases are TGTGCCAGCAGCTTGGGACAGGGGAGCAATCAGCCCCAGCATTTT.

CDR3 region: CASSRDRTADTQYF. DNA for the CDR3: TGTGCCAGTAGTCGTGACAGGACGGCAGATACGCAGTATTTT. The chain has TRBV19 and TRBJ2-3; possible D gene TRBD1, 6 bases. V shed 5 bases and J shed 4 bases, with 13 bases lying between them. Germline CDR1 LNHDA, CDR2 SQIVND (reference sequence). CDR3 size: 14 residues.

The chain combines TRBV28 with TRBJ1-5; maybe TRBD1 (5 bases). This CDR3 region has 17 residues. Germline V gene data show CDR1 as MDHEN and CDR2 as SYDVKM. The V end lost 7 bases, the J end lost 1 base, and 20 bases lay between the germline ends. The CDR3: CASTGQGFGLSNQPQHF. The CDR3, as DNA: TGTGCCAGCACCGGCCAGGGCTTTGGGTTGAGCAATCAGCCCCAGCATTTT.

The chain employs TRBV6-5 and TRBJ2-1; no firm D call. The CDR3 is 14 amino acids. The germline V and J ends were trimmed by 8 bases and 4 bases, with 15 bases remaining between them. Germline CDR1 reads MNHEY; CDR2 reads SVGAGI. The CDR3 region has the DNA TGTGCCAGCCAGGTCCTACCCCTATACAATGAGCAGTTCTTC. It encodes CASQVLPLYNEQFF.

The J gene is TRBJ1-5, the V gene TRBV24-1, with TRBD1 matching over 9 bases. CDR3 size: 16 residues. V lost 2 bases to trimming and J lost 6 bases; unmatched junction nucleotides: 7. Germline V gene lookup returns CDR1 KGHDR and CDR2 SFDVKD. The CDR3 reads CATSDSATGGVQPQHF. CDR3 DNA: TGTGCCACCAGTGATTCCGCGACAGGGGGGGTTCAGCCCCAGCATTTT.

The chain is built from TRBV7-2 and TRBJ2-1; D gene uncertain. V was shortened by 0 bases and J by 9 bases, with 9 bases between the two germline ends. The CDR3 extends over 13 amino acids. Germline V gives CDR1 SGHTA, CDR2 FQGNSA. This CDR3 reads CASSLATGFEQFF. The CDR3 region has the DNA TGTGCCAGCAGCTTAGCGACGGGTTTTGAGCAGTTCTTC.

This rearrangement joins TRBV5-1 to TRBJ2-1; no clear D gene. Germline CDR1 is SGHRS and CDR2 is YFSETQ. There are 15 residues in the CDR3. V shed 0 bases and J shed 7 bases, with 14 bases lying between them. This CDR3 reads CASSLVSGPRNEQFF. The CDR3 DNA sequence: TGCGCCAGCAGCTTGGTAAGTGGGCCCCGAAATGAGCAGTTCTTC. Supplemented by reference TRBV5-1 and TRBJ2-1, the full variable domain reads KAGVTQTPRYLIKTRGQQVTLSCSPISGHRSVSWYQQTPGQGLQFLFEYFSETQRNKGNFPGRFSGRQFSNSRSEMNVSTLELGDSALYLCASSLVSGPRNEQFFGPGTRLTVL.

The rearrangement uses TRBV5-1 and TRBJ2-7, with D possibly matching TRBD1 (5 bases). The CDR3 loop spans 14 amino acids. V was pared by 0 bases and J by 6 bases, with 13 bases between. Germline V CDR1 and CDR2: SGHRS, YFSETQ. CDR3 nucleotide sequence: TGCGCCAGCAGCTTGGCTCAGGGCGGCTCCGAGCAGTACTTC. This codes for CASSLAQGGSEQYF.

The chain is built from TRBV18 and TRBJ1-3, with TRBD1 identical over 7 bases. The germline V gene has CDR1 KGHSH and CDR2 LQKENI. This CDR3 has 16 amino acids. V gave up 3 bases and J gave up 4 bases; unmatched junction bases: 9. CDR3 nucleotides: TGTGCCAGCTCACCTTTTACAGGGGAATTCGGAAACACCATATATTTT. It codes for CASSPFTGEFGNTIYF. Full variable domain (outside the CDR3, taken from reference TRBV18 and TRBJ1-3): NAGVMQNPRHLVRRRGQEARLRCSPMKGHSHVYWYRQLPEEGLKFMVYLQKENIIDESGMPKERFSAEFPKEGPSILRIQQVVRGDSAAYFCASSPFTGEFGNTIYFGEGSWLTVV.

This chain joins TRBV7-2 and TRBJ1-1, with D possibly matching TRBD1 (5 bases). Germline-derived CDR1 and CDR2 are SGHTA and FQGNSA. V was shortened by 3 bases and J by 0 bases, with 8 bases between the two germline ends. The CDR3 is 14 residues long. CDR3 amino acids: CASSLTAMNTEAFF. DNA for the CDR3: TGTGCCAGCAGCTTGACAGCGATGAACACTGAAGCTTTCTTT.

The chain employs TRBV27 and TRBJ2-5; no definite D call. With 0 bases removed from V and 2 bases from J, the gap between germline ends came to 10 bases. From germline, CDR1 is MNHEY and CDR2 SMNVEV (reference sequence). This CDR3 comprises 15 residues. Here the CDR3 DNA reads TGTGCCAGCAGTTTATCGTGGCAGGCACAAGAGACCCAGTACTTC. It is translated as CASSLSWQAQETQYF.

This clone was detected once. The chain recombines TRBV7-9 with TRBJ2-7, with a possible D match to TRBD2 (8 bases). Germline CDR1 reads SEHNR; CDR2 reads FQNEAQ (reference sequence). The CDR3 contains 16 residues. Trimming cost V 4 bases and J 6 bases, with 22 bases left between them. CDR3 DNA: TGTGCCAGCAGCTCCCCTAGGGGGCGGGGGGTCGGCGAGCAGTACTTC. Amino acid sequence: CASSSPRGRGVGEQYF.